This TCR beta chain was observed in a study of human T cells and chemical hapten exposure (dated by TCRdb to the early 2020s). About the study as a whole: For sensitization, 2% DPC in acetone was applied to a 2 cm by 2 cm area of upper inner arm skin. Throughout the roughly 24-week study period, patients were also given weekly therapeutic DPC doses on the scalp. Patch testing was done on the upper back using Finn chambers containing 0.01% DPC, and results were scored after 6 days according to International Contact Dermatitis Research Group standards. The patient cohort, mostly female, included alopecia areata with under or over 50% scalp involvement, alopecia totalis and alopecia universalis. Libraries were pooled for sequencing, and per-sample TCR yields varied mainly because of small differences in library volumes within the pool. In alopecia patients, the study followed how the peripheral blood TCR repertoire changed in vivo over primary and secondary sensitization to diphenylcyclopropenone (DPC), a hapten. Blood samples were taken from patients before sensitization (week 0) and then at 2, 6 and about 24 weeks after DPC sensitization. About 29 alopecia patients gave blood for TCR sequencing at one to four time points (pre-sensitization, 2, 6 and 24 weeks). From each blood RNA sample, both TCR alpha and TCR beta chains were sequenced.

The study at large found these results: Because all patients had alopecia, a presumed autoimmune disease, the immune response of the patients might differ from that of healthy individuals. Compared with pre-sensitization or healthy control sets, expanded TCRs formed significantly more large CDR3 similarity clusters, which is consistent with antigen-driven responses. Repeated subsampling changed both the strength of the expansion versus patch-test correlation and the threshold at which the correlation became significant. DPC sensitization did not change how many TCRs were above 1 in 1000 frequency, and no evidence was found of alterations in global repertoire structure. Patch test score was positively correlated with the number of PT1 expanded TCRs, with significance at thresholds 8, 16 and 32 but not at 4.

This clonotype was found many times. The antigen it recognizes is unknown. Base qualities are not provided; no much larger clone lies one nucleotide away. The time point label on this specimen signifies: patch test 1, 2 weeks after DPC sensitization. Reading the label with the study, this specimen's treatment or condition is: therapeutic diphenylcyclopropenone sensitization with weekly scalp DPC. Total RNA was extracted from unfractionated whole blood that had been collected in Tempus Blood RNA tubes. At every patch-test visit, the blood draw took place before the patch test was put on. Eligible patients were aged 18 to 70, diagnosed with alopecia, deemed suitable for DPC therapy, and excluded if pregnant. Library preparation used RACE. The run used a NextSeq 500. During library preparation, unique molecular identifiers were attached to individual cDNA molecules so that TCRs could be counted in a quantitative, reproducible way. In the source study's methods: A median of around 96,000 TCRs per sample was observed, with a range of about 20,000 to 750,000. V, J and CDR3 annotation of the TCR reads was carried out using the Decombinator software suite. Every sample was subsampled to the same number of TCRs (28,000) for the PS versus PT1 abundance plots. Expanded TCRs were defined as absent before sensitization and observed at least eight times at the 2-week time point. TCRdb reran the public reads through fastp at Q25 and MiXCR, keeping productive beta chains. For every CDR3 protein sequence, its rows merge into one entry that carries the most common genes and DNA. The V and J calls were determined by TCRdb, not by the authors. In this sample the table shows 42,000 or so distinct CDR3 sequences, approximately 3.6% of which occur a single time. 20% to 30% of the sample lies in the top ten.

Relative to germline, V is 6 bases shorter and J is 0 bases shorter, with 6 bases between their ends. The CDR3 sequence holds 13 residues, the cysteine and phenylalanine included. Kept here is only the CDR3 DNA, which spans 39 bases and is read in frame from base 1. CDR1 and CDR2 are drawn from the germline V gene (reference sequence): DFQATT, SNEGSKA. Sequencing used whole blood, obtained in connection with sensitization to the hapten diphenylcyclopropenone (DPC). The sequence links TRBV20-1 to TRBJ2-6; the D gene lacks a confident call. This TCR was sampled from a middle-aged man with alopecia areata. Some clones in this sample may be carry-over from other donors' samples. The CDR3 protein is CSAKGSGANVLTF. The sequence in DNA is TGCAGTGCCAAGGGCTCTGGGGCCAACGTCCTGACTTTC.